The 3 T cell receptor beta chains below all came from one sample that was sequenced in a study of blood T cell repertoires in COVID-19. Method: immunoSEQ multiplex PCR; TCRdb's copy keeps in-frame clones and lacks some. Of about 180,000 clones listed, 70% to 90% were seen once; the top ten hold nearly 2.5%. Sample: peripheral blood. The receptor set was obtained from a man in his forties or fifties with active or convalescent COVID-19.

This clone was observed a handful of times. This chain links TRBV5-1 with TRBJ1-4; TRBD1 aligns across 7 bases. The CDR3 totals 14 residues. J was trimmed by 6 bases and V by 4 bases; bases with no gene match: 6. Germline assignment: CDR1 SGHRS and CDR2 YFSETQ. CDR3 nucleotides: TGCGCCAGCAGCCCCCAGGGGACAGATGAAAAACTGTTTTTT. Translating gives CASSPQGTDEKLFF.

The V gene is TRBV18, the J gene TRBJ1-2; 10 nucleotides align to TRBD1. Germline V CDR1 and CDR2: KGHSH, LQKENI. CDR3 size: 14 residues. V dropped 3 bases and J dropped 4; count of bases not matched to a gene: 2. The CDR3 sequence: CASSPGTGAYGYTF. CDR3 DNA: TGTGCCAGCTCACCCGGGACAGGGGCCTATGGCTACACCTTC. Combining the CDR3 with reference TRBV18 and TRBJ1-2 gives the whole variable domain NAGVMQNPRHLVRRRGQEARLRCSPMKGHSHVYWYRQLPEEGLKFMVYLQKENIIDESGMPKERFSAEFPKEGPSILRIQQVVRGDSAAYFCASSPGTGAYGYTFGSGTRLTVV.

This sequence joins TRBV10-2 and TRBJ2-1, with 12 bases aligning to TRBD2. The CDR3 totals 15 residues. Losses at the gene ends were 8 bases for V and 10 bases for J; bases not matched to a gene: 12. Per germline, CDR1 WSHSY and CDR2 SAAADI. CDR3 protein: CASQELAGGPWEQFF. The CDR3 region has the DNA TGCGCCAGCCAGGAGCTAGCGGGGGGGCCGTGGGAGCAGTTCTTC.